This T cell receptor (beta chain) was observed in a study of blood T cell repertoires in COVID-19. This clone was seen once. The CDR3 covers 15 residues. Germline-derived CDR1 and CDR2 are GTSNPN and SVGIG (reference sequence). Trimming pared 3 bases from V and 0 bases from J, leaving 12 bases between. Produced via immunoSEQ multiplex PCR; TCRdb's table is partial and in-frame only. The sample consists of a few hundred thousand clones, 85% to 90% of them appearing once. This TCR came from a man aged 18 to 29 who had recovered from COVID-19. The sequencing sample was made of PBMCs or T cells enriched from blood (not recorded which). This chain connects TRBV30 to TRBJ2-1, with D unresolved. CDR3 coding DNA: TGTGCCTGGAGCCCCGGTCTTACCTCCTACAATGAGCAGTTCTTC. Translating gives CAWSPGLTSYNEQFF. Drawing the rest from reference TRBV30 and TRBJ2-1, the complete variable domain is SQTIHQWPATLVQPVGSPLSLECTVEGTSNPNLYWYRQAAGRGLQLLFYSVGIGQISSEVPQNLSASRPQDRQFILSSKKLLLSDSGFYLCAWSPGLTSYNEQFFGPGTRLTVL.